A selection of T cell receptor beta chains follows, all from one sample in a study of T cell changes during pregnancy in multiple sclerosis. Repertoires were generated with immunoSEQ multiplex PCR, while TCRdb's copy carries only in-frame clones and drops some. The sample records approximately 66,000 clones, 85% to 95% being singletons. Material: peripheral blood, obtained in the third trimester of pregnancy. The receptors were sampled from a female donor in good health, enrolled as a control in a pregnancy study. The CDR3 runs from the conserved cysteine through the conserved F or W. A D gene is named only where the DNA matches it firmly. Rows may omit the clone size; those that give it use once, few, many or a size class.

d_call	v_call	clone_size	j_call	cdr3_aa	cdr3_nt
.	TRBV9	.	TRBJ2-5	CASSPTGTEGETQYF	TGTGCCAGCAGCCCAACCGGGACTGAGGGGGAGACCCAGTACTTC
.	TRBV25-1	once	TRBJ1-2	CASRGPSYGYTF	TGTGCCAGCAGGGGGCCGAGCTATGGCTACACCTTC
TRBD2	TRBV5-1	once	TRBJ2-1	CASSWLAGGNEQFF	TGCGCCAGCAGCTGGCTAGCGGGGGGGAATGAGCAGTTCTTC
.	TRBV20-1	.	TRBJ2-3	CSKLRGDTQYF	TGCAGCAAACTCCGGGGGGATACGCAGTATTTT
.	TRBV6-5	.	TRBJ1-1	CASSYSAGWISGEAFF	TGTGCCAGCAGTTACTCTGCGGGCTGGATTTCGGGAGAAGCTTTCTTT
TRBD1	TRBV7-2	.	TRBJ2-5	CASSFGTGVETQYF	TGTGCCAGCAGCTTTGGGACAGGGGTCGAGACCCAGTACTTC
.	TRBV2	.	TRBJ2-7	CASRSFETGIYEQYF	TGTGCCAGCAGGTCATTTGAGACGGGAATCTACGAGCAGTACTTC
.	TRBV4-2	.	TRBJ2-7	CASSPGLPIPYEQYF	TGTGCCAGCAGCCCGGGACTGCCGATCCCCTACGAGCAGTACTTC
TRBD2	TRBV5-5	once	TRBJ2-4	CASSLGWTRNIQYF	TGTGCCAGCAGCTTGGGCTGGACTAGGAACATTCAGTACTTC
TRBD1	TRBV19	few	TRBJ1-1	CASSRIQGANPEAFF	TGTGCCAGTAGCCGGATACAGGGGGCGAATCCTGAAGCTTTCTTT
.	TRBV10-2	.	TRBJ2-2	CASGTGTSNTGELFF	TGCGCCAGCGGAACCGGGACTTCGAACACCGGGGAGCTGTTTTTT
.	TRBV14	.	TRBJ2-1	CASSFLVSYNEQFF	TGTGCCAGCAGCTTCTTGGTCAGCTACAATGAGCAGTTCTTC
.	TRBV27	.	TRBJ1-6	CASSLSFVSPLHF	TGTGCCAGCAGTTTATCCTTCGTATCACCCCTCCACTTT
.	TRBV7-2	.	TRBJ1-6	CASSRTSSPLHF	TGTGCCAGCAGCCGAACTAGTTCACCCCTCCACTTT
.	TRBV11-3	.	TRBJ2-5	CASSLGYGEMQETQYF	TGTGCCAGCAGCTTAGGATACGGGGAGATGCAAGAGACCCAGTACTTC